The source of this T cell receptor (beta chain) is a study of blood T cell repertoires in COVID-19. Study in general: Sources were T cells, B-cell-depleted T cells, or PBMCs; the material itself was cDNA or gDNA.

Germline CDR1 is SNHLY and CDR2 is FYNNEI. This CDR3 has 15 residues. The ends lost 5 bases at V and 10 bases at J; junction bases unmatched: 14. In the source study's methods: Estimated nucleated cell counts came from reference gene primer amplification. The protocol was immunoSEQ multiplex PCR, while the TCRdb copy is restricted to in-frame clones and leaves out a portion. Clonal size and the V and J genes are those of that table, whereas D and trimming came from the DNA. Among under 250,000 clones listed, 80% were seen once. Sequenced input: peripheral blood. The receptor was isolated from an older woman with acute or convalescent COVID-19. The chain couples TRBV2 to TRBJ2-1, with TRBD2 matching 7 bases. The CDR3 DNA reads as TGTGCCAGCAGTCGCGAGGGACTAAATATAGGGGAGCAGTTCTTC. Translating gives CASSREGLNIGEQFF. The variable domain in full, completed from reference TRBV2 and TRBJ2-1, reads EPEVTQTPSHQVTQMGQEVILRCVPISNHLYFYWYRQILGQKVEFLVSFYNNEISEKSEIFDDQFSVERPDGSNFTLKIRSTKLEDSAMYFCASSREGLNIGEQFFGPGTRLTVL.